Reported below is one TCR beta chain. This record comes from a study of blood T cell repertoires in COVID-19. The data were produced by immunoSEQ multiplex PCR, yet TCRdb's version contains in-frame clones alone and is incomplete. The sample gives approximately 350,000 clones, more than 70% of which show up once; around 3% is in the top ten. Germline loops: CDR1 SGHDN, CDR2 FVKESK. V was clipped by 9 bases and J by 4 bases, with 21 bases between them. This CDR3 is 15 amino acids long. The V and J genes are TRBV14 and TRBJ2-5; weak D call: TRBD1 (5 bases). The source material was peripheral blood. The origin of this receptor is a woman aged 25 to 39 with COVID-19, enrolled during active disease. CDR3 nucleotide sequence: TGTGCCAGAGATATACTGAAGGACACCCTAGAGACCCAGTACTTC. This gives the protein CARDILKDTLETQYF.